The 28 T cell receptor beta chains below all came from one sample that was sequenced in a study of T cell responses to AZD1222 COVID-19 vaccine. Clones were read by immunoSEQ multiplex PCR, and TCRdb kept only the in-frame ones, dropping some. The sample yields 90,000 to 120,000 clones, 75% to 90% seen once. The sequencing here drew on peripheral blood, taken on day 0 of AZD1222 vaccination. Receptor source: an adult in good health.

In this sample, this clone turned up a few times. The CDR3 loop is CASSRLGTNEKLFF. The CDR3 DNA reads TGTGCCAGCTCACGGCTAGGAACTAATGAAAAACTGTTTTTT. The chain uses TRBV18 and TRBJ1-4; D is unclear. Germline V gives CDR1 KGHSH, CDR2 LQKENI. Trimming cost V 4 bases and J 1 base, with 7 bases left between them. The CDR3 covers 14 residues. Full variable domain (remainder filled in from reference TRBV18 and TRBJ1-4): NAGVMQNPRHLVRRRGQEARLRCSPMKGHSHVYWYRQLPEEGLKFMVYLQKENIIDESGMPKERFSAEFPKEGPSILRIQQVVRGDSAAYFCASSRLGTNEKLFFGSGTQLSVL.

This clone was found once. CDR3 sequence (DNA): TGTGCCACCAGTGACCCTTTTGGAGGGGCTTTCTTT. Residues: CATSDPFGGAFF. The gene calls are TRBV24-1 and TRBJ1-1, with D hard to call. The CDR3 runs to 12 residues. V lost 4 bases and J 11 bases, leaving 13 bases between the germline ends. Germline values: CDR1 KGHDR, CDR2 SFDVKD.

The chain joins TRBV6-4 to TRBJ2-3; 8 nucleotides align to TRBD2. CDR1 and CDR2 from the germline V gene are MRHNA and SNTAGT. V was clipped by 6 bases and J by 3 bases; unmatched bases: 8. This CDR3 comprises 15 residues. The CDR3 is CASSAGGRRTDTQYF. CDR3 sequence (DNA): TGTGCCAGCAGCGCGGGGGGAAGAAGGACAGATACGCAGTATTTT.

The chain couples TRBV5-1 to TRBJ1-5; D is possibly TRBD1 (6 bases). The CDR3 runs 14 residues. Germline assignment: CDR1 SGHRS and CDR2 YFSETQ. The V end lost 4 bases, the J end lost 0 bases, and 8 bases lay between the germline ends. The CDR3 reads CASSPDSSNQPQHF. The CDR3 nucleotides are TGCGCCAGCAGCCCGGACAGTAGCAATCAGCCCCAGCATTTT.

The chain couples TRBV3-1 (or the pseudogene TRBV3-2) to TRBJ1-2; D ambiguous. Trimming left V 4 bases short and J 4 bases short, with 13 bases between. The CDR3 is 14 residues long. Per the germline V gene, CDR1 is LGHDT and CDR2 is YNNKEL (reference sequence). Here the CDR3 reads CASSLQRPFYGYTF. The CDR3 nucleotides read TGTGCCAGCAGCCTTCAACGCCCCTTCTATGGCTACACCTTC.

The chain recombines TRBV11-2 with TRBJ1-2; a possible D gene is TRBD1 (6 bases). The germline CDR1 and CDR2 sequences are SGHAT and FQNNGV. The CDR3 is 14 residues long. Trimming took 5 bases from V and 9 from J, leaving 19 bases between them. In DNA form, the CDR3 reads TGTGCCAGCAGCCCGATAGGTGGTGGGGGGCGCTACACCTTC. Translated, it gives CASSPIGGGGRYTF.

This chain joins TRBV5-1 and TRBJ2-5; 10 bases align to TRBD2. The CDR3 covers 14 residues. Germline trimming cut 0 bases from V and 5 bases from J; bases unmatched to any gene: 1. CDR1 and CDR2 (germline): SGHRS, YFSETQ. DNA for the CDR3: TGCGCCAGCAGCTTGGTACTAGCGGGGGAGACCCAGTACTTC. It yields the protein CASSLVLAGETQYF. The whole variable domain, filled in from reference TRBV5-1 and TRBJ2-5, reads KAGVTQTPRYLIKTRGQQVTLSCSPISGHRSVSWYQQTPGQGLQFLFEYFSETQRNKGNFPGRFSGRQFSNSRSEMNVSTLELGDSALYLCASSLVLAGETQYFGPGTRLLVL.

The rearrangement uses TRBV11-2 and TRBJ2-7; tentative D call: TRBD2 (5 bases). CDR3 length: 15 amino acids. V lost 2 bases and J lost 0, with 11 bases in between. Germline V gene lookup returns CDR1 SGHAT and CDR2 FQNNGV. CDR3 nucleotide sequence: TGTGCCAGCAGCTTAAACGGGGTGAGCTCCTACGAGCAGTACTTC. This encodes CASSLNGVSSYEQYF.

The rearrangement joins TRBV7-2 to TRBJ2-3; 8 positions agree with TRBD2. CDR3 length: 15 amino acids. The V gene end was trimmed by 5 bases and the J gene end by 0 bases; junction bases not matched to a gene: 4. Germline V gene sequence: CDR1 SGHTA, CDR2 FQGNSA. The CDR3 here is CASSVSSGSTDTQYF. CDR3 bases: TGTGCCAGCAGCGTTTCTAGCGGGAGCACAGATACGCAGTATTTT.

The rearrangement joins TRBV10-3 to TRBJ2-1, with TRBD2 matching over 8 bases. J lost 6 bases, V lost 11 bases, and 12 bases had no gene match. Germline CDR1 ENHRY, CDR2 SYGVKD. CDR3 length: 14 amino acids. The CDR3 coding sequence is TGTGCCGTCCAAGGGTCGGGGGGGCCCAATGAGCAGTTCTTC. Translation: CAVQGSGGPNEQFF.

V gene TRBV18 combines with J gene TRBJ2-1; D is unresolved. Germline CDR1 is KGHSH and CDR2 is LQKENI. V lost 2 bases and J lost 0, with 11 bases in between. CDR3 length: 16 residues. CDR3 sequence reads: CASSPIAVSSYNEQFF. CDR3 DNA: TGTGCCAGCTCACCAATCGCGGTAAGCTCCTACAATGAGCAGTTCTTC.

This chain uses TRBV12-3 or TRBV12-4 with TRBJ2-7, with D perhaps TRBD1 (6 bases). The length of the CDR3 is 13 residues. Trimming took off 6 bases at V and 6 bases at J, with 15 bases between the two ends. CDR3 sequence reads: CASSLNSGVEQYF. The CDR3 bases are TGTGCCAGCAGCCTAAATTCAGGGGTCGAGCAGTACTTC.

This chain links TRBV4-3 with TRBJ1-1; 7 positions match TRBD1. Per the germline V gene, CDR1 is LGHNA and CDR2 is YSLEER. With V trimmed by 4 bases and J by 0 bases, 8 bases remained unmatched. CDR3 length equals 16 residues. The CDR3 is CASSLGTVHMNTEAFF. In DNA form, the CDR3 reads TGCGCCAGCAGCCTCGGGACAGTACATATGAACACTGAAGCTTTCTTT.

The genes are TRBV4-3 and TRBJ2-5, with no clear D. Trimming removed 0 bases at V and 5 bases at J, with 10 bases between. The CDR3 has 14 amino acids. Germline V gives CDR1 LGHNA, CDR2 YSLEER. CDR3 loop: CASSQDRVSETQYF. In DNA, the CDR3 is TGCGCCAGCAGCCAAGACCGGGTTAGTGAGACCCAGTACTTC.

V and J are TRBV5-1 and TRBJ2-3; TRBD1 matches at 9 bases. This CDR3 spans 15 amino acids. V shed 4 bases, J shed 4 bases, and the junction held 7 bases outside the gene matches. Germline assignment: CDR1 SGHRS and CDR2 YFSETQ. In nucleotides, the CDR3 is TGCGCCAGCAGCCCCGGGACAGGGATCGCAGATACGCAGTATTTT. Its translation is CASSPGTGIADTQYF.

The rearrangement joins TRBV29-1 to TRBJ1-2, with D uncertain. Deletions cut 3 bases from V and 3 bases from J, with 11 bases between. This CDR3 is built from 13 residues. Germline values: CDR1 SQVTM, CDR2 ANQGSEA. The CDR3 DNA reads TGCAGCGTTGACTCGGCAGGCTACTATGGCTACACCTTC. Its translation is CSVDSAGYYGYTF.

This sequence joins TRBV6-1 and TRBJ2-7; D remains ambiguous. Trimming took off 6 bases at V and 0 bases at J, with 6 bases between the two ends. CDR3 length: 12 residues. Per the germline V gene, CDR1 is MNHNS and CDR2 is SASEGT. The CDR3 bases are TGTGCCAGCAGGCGCCTCTCCTACGAGCAGTACTTC. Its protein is CASRRLSYEQYF.

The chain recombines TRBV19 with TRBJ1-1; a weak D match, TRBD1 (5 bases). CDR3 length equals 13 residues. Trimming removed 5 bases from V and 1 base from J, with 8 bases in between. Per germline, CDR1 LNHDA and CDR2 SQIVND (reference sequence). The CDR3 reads CASSQDTNTEAFF. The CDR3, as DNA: TGTGCCAGTAGTCAGGACACGAACACTGAAGCTTTCTTT.

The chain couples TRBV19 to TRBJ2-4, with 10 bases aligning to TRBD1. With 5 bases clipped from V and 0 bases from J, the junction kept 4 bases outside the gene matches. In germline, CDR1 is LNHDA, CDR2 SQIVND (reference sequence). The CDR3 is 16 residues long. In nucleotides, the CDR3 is TGTGCCAGTAGTGTGGGACAGGGGAGAGCCAAAAACATTCAGTACTTC. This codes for CASSVGQGRAKNIQYF.

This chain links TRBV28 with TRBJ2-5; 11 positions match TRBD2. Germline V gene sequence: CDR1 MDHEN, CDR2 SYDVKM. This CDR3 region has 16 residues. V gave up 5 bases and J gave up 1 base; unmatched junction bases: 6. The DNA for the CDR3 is TGTGCCAGCAGTCAGGGGGGACTAGCGGTCCAAGAGACCCAGTACTTC. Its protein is CASSQGGLAVQETQYF.

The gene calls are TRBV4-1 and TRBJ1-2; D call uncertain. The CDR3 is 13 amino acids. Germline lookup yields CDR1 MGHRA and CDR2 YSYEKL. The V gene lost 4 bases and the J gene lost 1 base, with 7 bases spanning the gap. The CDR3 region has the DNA TGCGCCAGCAGCCCTCAGCATAACTATGGCTACACCTTC. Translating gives CASSPQHNYGYTF.

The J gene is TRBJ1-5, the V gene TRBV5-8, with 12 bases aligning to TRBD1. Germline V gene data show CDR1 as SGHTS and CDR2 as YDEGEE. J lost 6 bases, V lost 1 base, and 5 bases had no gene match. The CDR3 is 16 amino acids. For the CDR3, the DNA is TGTGCCAGCAGCTTGTACGGGACAGGGGGCTTTCAGCCCCAGCATTTT. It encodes CASSLYGTGGFQPQHF. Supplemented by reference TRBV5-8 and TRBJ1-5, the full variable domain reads EAGVTQSPTHLIKTRGQQATLRCSPISGHTSVYWYQQALGLGLQFLLWYDEGEERNRGNFPPRFSGRQFPNYSSELNVNALELEDSALYLCASSLYGTGGFQPQHFGDGTRLSIL.

CDR3 loop: CASSLVAFRELFF. The CDR3 nucleotides are TGTGCCAGTAGTCTGGTTGCGTTCCGGGAGCTGTTTTTT. This chain links TRBV19 with TRBJ2-2; D gene unclear. This CDR3 comprises 13 residues. The V and J ends lost 5 bases and 9 bases respectively, with 13 bases between them. The germline gives CDR1 LNHDA, CDR2 SQIVND (reference sequence).

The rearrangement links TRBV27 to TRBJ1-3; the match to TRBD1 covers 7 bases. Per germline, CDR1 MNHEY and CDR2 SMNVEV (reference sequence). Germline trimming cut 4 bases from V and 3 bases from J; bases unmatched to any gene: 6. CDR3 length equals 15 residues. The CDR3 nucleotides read TGTGCCAGCAGTTCCGGACAGGACCTTGGAAACACCATATATTTT. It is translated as CASSSGQDLGNTIYF.

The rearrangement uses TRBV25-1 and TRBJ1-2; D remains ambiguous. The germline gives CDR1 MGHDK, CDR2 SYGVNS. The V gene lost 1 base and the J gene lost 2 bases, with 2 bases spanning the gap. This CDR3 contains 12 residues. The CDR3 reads CASSESNYGYTF. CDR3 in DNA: TGTGCCAGCAGTGAATCAAACTATGGCTACACCTTC.

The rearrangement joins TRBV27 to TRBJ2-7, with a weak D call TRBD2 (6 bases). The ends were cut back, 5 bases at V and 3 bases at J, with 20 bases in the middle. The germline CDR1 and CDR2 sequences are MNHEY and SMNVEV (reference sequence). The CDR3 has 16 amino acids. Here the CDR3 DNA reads TGTGCCAGCAGTCTCTGGATCGGGACTCAATTCTACGAGCAGTACTTC. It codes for CASSLWIGTQFYEQYF.

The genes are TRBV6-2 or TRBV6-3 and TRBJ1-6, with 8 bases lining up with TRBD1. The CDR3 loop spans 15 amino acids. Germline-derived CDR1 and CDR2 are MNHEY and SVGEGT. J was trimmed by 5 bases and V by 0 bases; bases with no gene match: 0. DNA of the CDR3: TGTGCCAGCAGTTACTCGGACAGGGATAATTCACCCCTCCACTTT. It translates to CASSYSDRDNSPLHF.

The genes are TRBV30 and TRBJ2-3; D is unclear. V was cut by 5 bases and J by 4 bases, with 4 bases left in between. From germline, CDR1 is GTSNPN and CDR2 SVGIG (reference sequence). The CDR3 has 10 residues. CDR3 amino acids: CAWGADTQYF. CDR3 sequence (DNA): TGTGCCTGGGGAGCAGATACGCAGTATTTT. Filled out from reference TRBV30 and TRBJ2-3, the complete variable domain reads SQTIHQWPATLVQPVGSPLSLECTVEGTSNPNLYWYRQAAGRGLQLLFYSVGIGQISSEVPQNLSASRPQDRQFILSSKKLLLSDSGFYLCAWGADTQYFGPGTRLTVL.